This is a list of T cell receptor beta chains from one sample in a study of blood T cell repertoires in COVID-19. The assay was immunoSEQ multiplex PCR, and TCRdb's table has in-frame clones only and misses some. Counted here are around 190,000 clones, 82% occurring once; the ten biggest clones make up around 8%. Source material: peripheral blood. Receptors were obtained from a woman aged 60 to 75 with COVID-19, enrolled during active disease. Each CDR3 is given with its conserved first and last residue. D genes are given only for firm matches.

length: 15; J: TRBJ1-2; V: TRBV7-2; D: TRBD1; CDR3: CASSPRQGSLFGYTF
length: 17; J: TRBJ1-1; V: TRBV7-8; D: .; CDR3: CASSLVSSARLATEAFF
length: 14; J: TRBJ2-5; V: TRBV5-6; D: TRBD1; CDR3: CASSRTGNQETQYF
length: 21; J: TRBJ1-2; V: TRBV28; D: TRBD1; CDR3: CASSSLTQEGTELPSNYGYTF
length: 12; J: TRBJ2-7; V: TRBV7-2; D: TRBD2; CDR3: CASSIGLVQQYF
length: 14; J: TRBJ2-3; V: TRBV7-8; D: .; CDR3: CASSRPASRNTQYF
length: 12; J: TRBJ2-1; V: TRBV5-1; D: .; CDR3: CASSLTLNEQFF
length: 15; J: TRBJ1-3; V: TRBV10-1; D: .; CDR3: CASSDHKSSGNTIYF
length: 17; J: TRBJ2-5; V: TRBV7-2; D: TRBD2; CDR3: CASSLAVSAGGQETQYF
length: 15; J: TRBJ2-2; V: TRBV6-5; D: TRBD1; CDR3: CASRPGTANTGELFF
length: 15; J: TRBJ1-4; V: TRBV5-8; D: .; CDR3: CASSLVRSTNEKLFF
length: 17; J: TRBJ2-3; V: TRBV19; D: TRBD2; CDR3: CASSISTGGVYTDTQYF
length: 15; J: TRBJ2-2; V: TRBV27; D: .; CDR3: CASRSVRGNTGELFF
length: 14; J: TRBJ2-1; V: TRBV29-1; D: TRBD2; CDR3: CSGQSGIRYNEQFF
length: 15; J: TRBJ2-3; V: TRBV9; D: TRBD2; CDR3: CASSLRGGGTDTQYF
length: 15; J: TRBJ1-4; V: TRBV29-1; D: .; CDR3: CSVYLRGRGNEKLFF
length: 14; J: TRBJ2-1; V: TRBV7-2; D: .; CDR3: CASSFSRASGEQFF
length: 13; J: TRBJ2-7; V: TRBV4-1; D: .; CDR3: CASSQAVFYEQYF
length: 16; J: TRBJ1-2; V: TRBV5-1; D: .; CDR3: CASSSTLEQGGYGYTF
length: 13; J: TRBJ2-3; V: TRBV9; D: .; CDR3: CASSPPQGDTQYF
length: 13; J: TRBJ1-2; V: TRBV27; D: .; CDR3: CASAVGGSYGYTF